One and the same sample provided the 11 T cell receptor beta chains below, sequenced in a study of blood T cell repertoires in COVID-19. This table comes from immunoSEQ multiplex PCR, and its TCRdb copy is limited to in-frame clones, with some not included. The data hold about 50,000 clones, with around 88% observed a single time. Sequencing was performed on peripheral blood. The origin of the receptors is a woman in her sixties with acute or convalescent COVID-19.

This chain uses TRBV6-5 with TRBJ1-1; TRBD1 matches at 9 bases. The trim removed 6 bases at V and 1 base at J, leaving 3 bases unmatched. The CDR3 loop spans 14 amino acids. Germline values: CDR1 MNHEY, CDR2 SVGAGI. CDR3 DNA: TGTGCCAGCAGCCCGGACAGGGGGAACACTGAAGCTTTCTTT. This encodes CASSPDRGNTEAFF.

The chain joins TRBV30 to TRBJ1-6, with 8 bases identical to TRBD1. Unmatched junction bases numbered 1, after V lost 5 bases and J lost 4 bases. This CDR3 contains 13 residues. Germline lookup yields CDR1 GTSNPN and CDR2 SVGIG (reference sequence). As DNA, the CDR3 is TGTGCCTGGCAGGGGGCATATAATTCACCCCTCCACTTT. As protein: CAWQGAYNSPLHF.

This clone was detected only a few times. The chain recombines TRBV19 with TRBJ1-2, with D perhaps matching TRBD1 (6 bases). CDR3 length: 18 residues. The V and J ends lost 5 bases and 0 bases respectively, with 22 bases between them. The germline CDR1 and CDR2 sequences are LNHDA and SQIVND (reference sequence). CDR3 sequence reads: CASSARHLGDISNYGYTF. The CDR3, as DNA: TGTGCCAGTAGTGCCCGACACCTGGGGGACATCTCTAACTATGGCTACACCTTC. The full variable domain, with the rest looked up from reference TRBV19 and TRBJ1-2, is DGGITQSPKYLFRKEGQNVTLSCEQNLNHDAMYWYRQDPGQGLRLIYYSQIVNDFQKGDIAEGYSVSREKKESFPLTVTSAQKNPTAFYLCASSARHLGDISNYGYTFGSGTRLTVV.

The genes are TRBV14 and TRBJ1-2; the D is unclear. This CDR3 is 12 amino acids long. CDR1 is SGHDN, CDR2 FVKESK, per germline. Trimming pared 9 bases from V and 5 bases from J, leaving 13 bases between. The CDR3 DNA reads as TGTGCCAGTCGAGGGAACGGATATGGCTACACCTTC. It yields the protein CASRGNGYGYTF. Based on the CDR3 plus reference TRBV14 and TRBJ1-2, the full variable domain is EAGVTQFPSHSVIEKGQTVTLRCDPISGHDNLYWYRRVMGKEIKFLLHFVKESKQDESGMPNNRFLAERTGGTYSTLKVQPAELEDSGVYFCASRGNGYGYTFGSGTRLTVV.

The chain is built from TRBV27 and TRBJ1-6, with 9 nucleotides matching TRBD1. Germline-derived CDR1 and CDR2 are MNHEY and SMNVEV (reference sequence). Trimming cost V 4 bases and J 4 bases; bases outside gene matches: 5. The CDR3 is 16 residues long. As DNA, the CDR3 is TGTGCCAGCAGTTCCCGACAGGGGGGTTATAATTCACCCCTCCACTTT. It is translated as CASSSRQGGYNSPLHF.

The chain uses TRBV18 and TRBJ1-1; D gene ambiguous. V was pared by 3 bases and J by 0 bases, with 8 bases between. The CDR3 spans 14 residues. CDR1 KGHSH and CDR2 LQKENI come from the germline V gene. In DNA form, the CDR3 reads TGTGCCAGCTCACCGTCGGGGTTGAACACTGAAGCTTTCTTT. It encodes CASSPSGLNTEAFF.

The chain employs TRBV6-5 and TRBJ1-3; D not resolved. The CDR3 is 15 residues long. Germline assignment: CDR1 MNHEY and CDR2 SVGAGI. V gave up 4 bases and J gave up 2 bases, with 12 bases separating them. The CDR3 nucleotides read TGTGCCAGCAGTTCCCCCGGCGGGACTGGAAACACCATATATTTT. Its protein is CASSSPGGTGNTIYF.

The CDR3, as DNA: TGTGCCAGCTCTCCGGGACAGGGCAATGGTGAAAAACTGTTTTTT. Translating gives CASSPGQGNGEKLFF. This chain connects TRBV18 to TRBJ1-4, with 9 bases aligning to TRBD1. Unmatched junction bases numbered 9, after V lost 6 bases and J lost 7 bases. The germline gives CDR1 KGHSH, CDR2 LQKENI. The CDR3 is 15 residues long.

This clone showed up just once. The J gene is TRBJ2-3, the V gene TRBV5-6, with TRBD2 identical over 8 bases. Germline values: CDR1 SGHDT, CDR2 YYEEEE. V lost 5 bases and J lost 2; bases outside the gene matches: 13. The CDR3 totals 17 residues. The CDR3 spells CASREDSGGAPTDTQYF. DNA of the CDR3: TGTGCCAGCAGAGAAGACAGCGGGGGAGCACCCACAGATACGCAGTATTTT.

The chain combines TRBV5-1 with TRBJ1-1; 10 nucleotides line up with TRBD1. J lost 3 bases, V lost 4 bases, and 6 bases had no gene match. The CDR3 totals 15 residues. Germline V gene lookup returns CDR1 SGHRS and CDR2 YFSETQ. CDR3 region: CASSPGTGVDTEAFF. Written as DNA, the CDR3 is TGCGCCAGCAGCCCAGGGACAGGGGTGGACACTGAAGCTTTCTTT. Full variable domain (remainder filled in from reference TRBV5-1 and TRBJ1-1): KAGVTQTPRYLIKTRGQQVTLSCSPISGHRSVSWYQQTPGQGLQFLFEYFSETQRNKGNFPGRFSGRQFSNSRSEMNVSTLELGDSALYLCASSPGTGVDTEAFFGQGTRLTVV.

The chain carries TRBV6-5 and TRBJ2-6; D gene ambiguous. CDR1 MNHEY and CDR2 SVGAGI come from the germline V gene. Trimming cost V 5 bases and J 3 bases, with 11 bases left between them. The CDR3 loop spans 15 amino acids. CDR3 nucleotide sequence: TGTGCCAGCAGTACCGCAGGAAATGGGGCCAACGTCCTGACTTTC. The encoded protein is CASSTAGNGANVLTF.